Listed here are 2 T cell receptor beta chains from one sample, sequenced in a study of CD8+ T cells in alopecia areata. Following RNA extraction, reverse transcription yielded cDNA that acted as the sequencing template. The assay was immunoSEQ multiplex PCR, and TCRdb's table has in-frame clones only and misses some. The sample shows over 110,000 clones, about 51% of them seen only once. The starting material was CD4+ T cells sorted from blood, obtained at week 0. The receptor set was obtained from a human donor with alopecia areata.

The chain is built from TRBV30 and TRBJ1-1, with D maybe TRBD1 (5 bases). Looked up from germline, CDR1 is GTSNPN and CDR2 is SVGIG (reference sequence). The V end lost 3 bases, the J end lost 6 bases, and 17 bases lay between the germline ends. CDR3 size: 14 residues. CDR3 sequence reads: CAWRGDDSGAEAFF. CDR3 DNA: TGTGCCTGGAGGGGGGATGATAGTGGAGCTGAAGCTTTCTTT. The full variable domain, its missing parts supplied by reference TRBV30 and TRBJ1-1, is SQTIHQWPATLVQPVGSPLSLECTVEGTSNPNLYWYRQAAGRGLQLLFYSVGIGQISSEVPQNLSASRPQDRQFILSSKKLLLSDSGFYLCAWRGDDSGAEAFFGQGTRLTVV.

The chain's CDR3 is CASSASTGRGYTF. In nucleotides, the CDR3 is TGTGCCAGCAGTGCGTCGACAGGGCGCGGCTACACCTTC. The V and J genes are TRBV28 and TRBJ1-2; TRBD1 matches 7 bases. The CDR3 is 13 amino acids. The germline V gene encodes CDR1 MDHEN and CDR2 SYDVKM. V dropped 5 bases and J dropped 8; count of bases not matched to a gene: 8.